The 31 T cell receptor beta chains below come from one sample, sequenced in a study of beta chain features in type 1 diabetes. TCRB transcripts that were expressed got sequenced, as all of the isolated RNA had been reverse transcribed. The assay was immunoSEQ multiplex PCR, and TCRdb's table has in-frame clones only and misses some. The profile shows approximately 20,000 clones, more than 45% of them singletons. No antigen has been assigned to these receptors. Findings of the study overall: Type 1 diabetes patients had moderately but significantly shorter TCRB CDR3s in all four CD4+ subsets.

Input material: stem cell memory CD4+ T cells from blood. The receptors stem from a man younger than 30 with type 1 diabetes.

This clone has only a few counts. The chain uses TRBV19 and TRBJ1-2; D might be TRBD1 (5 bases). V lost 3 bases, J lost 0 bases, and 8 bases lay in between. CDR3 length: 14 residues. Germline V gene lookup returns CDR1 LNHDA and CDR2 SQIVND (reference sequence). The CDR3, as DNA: TGTGCCAGTAGTATTCAGGGCACTAACTATGGCTACACCTTC. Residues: CASSIQGTNYGYTF.

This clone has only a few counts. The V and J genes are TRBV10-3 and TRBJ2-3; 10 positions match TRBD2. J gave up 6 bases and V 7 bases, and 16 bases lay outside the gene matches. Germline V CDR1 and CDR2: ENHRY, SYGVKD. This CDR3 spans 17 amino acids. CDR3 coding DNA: TGTGCCATCAACCGTAGTGGGAGCGGGAGGGGCCGCGATACGCAGTATTTT. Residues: CAINRSGSGRGRDTQYF.

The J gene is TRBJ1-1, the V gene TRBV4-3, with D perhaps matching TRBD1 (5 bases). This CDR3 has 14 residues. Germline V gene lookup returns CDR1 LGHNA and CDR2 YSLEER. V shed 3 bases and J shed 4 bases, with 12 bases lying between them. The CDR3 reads CASSQPGTGTEAFF. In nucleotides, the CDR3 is TGCGCCAGCAGCCAGCCCGGGACTGGCACTGAAGCTTTCTTT.

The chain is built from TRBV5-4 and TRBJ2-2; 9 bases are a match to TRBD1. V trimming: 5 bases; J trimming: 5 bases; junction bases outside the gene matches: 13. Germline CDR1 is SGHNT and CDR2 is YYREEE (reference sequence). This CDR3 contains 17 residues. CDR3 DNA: TGTGCCAGCAGTAAACCAACAGGGGGCGCGGGGACCGGGGAGCTGTTTTTT. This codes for CASSKPTGGAGTGELFF.

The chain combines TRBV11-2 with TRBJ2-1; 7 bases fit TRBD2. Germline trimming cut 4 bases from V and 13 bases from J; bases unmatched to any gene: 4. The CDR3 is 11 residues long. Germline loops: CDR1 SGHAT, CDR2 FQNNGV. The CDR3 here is CASSSGGIQFF. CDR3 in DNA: TGTGCCAGCAGCTCCGGGGGGATCCAGTTCTTC. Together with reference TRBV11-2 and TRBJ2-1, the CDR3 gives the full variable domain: EAGVAQSPRYKIIEKRQSVAFWCNPISGHATLYWYQQILGQGPKLLIQFQNNGVVDDSQLPKDRFSAERLKGVDSTLKIQPAKLEDSAVYLCASSSGGIQFFGPGTRLTVL.

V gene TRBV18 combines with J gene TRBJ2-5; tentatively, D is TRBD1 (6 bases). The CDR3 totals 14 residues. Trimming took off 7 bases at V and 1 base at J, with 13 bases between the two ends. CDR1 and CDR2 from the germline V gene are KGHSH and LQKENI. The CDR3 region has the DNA TGTGCCAGCTTTAAACAGGGAATCCAAGAGACCCAGTACTTC. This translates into CASFKQGIQETQYF.

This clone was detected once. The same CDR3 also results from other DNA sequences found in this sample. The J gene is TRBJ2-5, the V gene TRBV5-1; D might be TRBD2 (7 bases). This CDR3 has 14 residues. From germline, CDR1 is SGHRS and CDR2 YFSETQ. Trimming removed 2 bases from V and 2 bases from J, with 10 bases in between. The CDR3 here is CASSFGGTQETQYF. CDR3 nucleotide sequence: TGCGCCAGCAGCTTCGGGGGGACACAAGAGACCCAGTACTTC.

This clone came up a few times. The CDR3 bases are TGTGCCAGCGGAGCGACAGGGGCTGAGACCCAGTACTTC. It specifies CASGATGAETQYF. The J gene is TRBJ2-5, the V gene TRBV2; 8 nucleotides align to TRBD1. The V and J ends lost 8 bases and 5 bases, in that order; junction bases with no gene match: 7. Germline CDR1 reads SNHLY; CDR2 reads FYNNEI. This CDR3 is built from 13 residues.

The CDR3 DNA is TGTGCCAGTAGCGAGACATTTAACTATGGCTACACCTTC. As protein: CASSETFNYGYTF. J is TRBJ1-2 and V is TRBV19; no clear D gene. The CDR3 runs to 13 residues. Germline V gene data show CDR1 as LNHDA and CDR2 as SQIVND (reference sequence). V was pared by 6 bases and J by 1 base, with 9 bases between. The full variable domain, in which reference TRBV19 and TRBJ1-2 provide the parts outside the CDR3, is DGGITQSPKYLFRKEGQNVTLSCEQNLNHDAMYWYRQDPGQGLRLIYYSQIVNDFQKGDIAEGYSVSREKKESFPLTVTSAQKNPTAFYLCASSETFNYGYTFGSGTRLTVV.

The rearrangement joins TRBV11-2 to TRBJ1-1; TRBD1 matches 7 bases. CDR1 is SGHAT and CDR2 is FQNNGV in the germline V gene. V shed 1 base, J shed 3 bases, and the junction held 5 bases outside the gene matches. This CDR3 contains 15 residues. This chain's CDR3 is CASSLGQGWDTEAFF. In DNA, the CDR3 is TGTGCCAGCAGCTTAGGACAGGGATGGGACACTGAAGCTTTCTTT.

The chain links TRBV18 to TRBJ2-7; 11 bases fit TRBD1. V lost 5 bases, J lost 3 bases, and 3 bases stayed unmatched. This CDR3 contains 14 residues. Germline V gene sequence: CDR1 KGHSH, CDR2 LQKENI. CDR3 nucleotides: TGTGCCAGCTCATCCGGGACAGGGGGCTACGAGCAGTACTTC. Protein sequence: CASSSGTGGYEQYF.

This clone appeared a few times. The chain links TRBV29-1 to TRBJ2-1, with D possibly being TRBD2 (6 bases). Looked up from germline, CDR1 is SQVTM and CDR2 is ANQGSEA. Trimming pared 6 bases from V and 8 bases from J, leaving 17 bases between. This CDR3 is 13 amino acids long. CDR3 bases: TGCAGCGTCGCGGGACTCCCGGGGGATGAGCAGTTCTTC. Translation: CSVAGLPGDEQFF.

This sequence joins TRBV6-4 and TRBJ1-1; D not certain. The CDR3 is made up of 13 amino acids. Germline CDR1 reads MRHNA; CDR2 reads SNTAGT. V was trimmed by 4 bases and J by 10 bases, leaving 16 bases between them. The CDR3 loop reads CASSAVASGRAFF. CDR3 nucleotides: TGTGCCAGCAGTGCTGTCGCATCGGGGAGAGCTTTCTTT.

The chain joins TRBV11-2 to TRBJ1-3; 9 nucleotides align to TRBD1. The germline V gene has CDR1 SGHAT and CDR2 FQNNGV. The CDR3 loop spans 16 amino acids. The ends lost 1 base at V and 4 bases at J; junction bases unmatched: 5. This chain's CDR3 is CASSLVGTGTGNTIYF. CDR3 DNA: TGTGCCAGCAGCTTAGTCGGGACAGGGACGGGAAACACCATATATTTT.

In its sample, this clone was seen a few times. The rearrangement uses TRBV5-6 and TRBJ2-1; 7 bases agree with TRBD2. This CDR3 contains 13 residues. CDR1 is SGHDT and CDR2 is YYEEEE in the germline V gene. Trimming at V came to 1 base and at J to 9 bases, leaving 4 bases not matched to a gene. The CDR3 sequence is CASSLILAREQFF. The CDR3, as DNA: TGTGCCAGCAGCTTGATACTAGCGCGTGAGCAGTTCTTC.

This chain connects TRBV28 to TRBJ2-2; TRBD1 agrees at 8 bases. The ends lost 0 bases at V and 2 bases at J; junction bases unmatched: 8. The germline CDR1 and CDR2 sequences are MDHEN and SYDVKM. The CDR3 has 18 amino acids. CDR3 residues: CASSLWALGQVNTGELFF. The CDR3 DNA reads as TGTGCCAGCAGTTTATGGGCCCTGGGACAGGTTAACACCGGGGAGCTGTTTTTT.

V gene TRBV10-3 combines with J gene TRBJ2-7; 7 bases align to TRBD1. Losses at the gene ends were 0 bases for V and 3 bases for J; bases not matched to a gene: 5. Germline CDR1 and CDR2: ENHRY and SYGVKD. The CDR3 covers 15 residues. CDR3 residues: CAISESATGNYEQYF. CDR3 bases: TGTGCCATCAGTGAGTCCGCGACAGGGAACTACGAGCAGTACTTC.

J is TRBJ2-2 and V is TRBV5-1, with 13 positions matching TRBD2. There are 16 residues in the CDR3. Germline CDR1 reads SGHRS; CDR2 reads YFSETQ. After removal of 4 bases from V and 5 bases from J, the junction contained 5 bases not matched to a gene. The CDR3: CASSARTSGSTGELFF. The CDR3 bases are TGCGCCAGCAGCGCCCGGACTAGCGGGAGTACCGGGGAGCTGTTTTTT.

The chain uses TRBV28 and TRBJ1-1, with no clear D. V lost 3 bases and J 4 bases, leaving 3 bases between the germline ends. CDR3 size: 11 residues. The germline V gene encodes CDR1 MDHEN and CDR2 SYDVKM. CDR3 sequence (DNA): TGTGCCAGCAGTTTCCGCACTGAAGCTTTCTTT. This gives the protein CASSFRTEAFF.

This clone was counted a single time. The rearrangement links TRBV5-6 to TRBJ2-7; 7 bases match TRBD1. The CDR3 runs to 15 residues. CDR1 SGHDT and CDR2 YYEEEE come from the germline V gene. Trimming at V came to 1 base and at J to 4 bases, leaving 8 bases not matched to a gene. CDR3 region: CASSLRGGAGYEQYF. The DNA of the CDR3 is TGTGCCAGCAGCTTGAGAGGGGGCGCAGGATACGAGCAGTACTTC.

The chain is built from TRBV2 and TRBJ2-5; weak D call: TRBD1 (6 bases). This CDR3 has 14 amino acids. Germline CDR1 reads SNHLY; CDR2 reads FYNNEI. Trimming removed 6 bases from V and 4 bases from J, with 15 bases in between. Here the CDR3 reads CASRQDSGGETQYF. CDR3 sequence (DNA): TGTGCCAGCAGACAGGACAGTGGGGGAGAGACCCAGTACTTC. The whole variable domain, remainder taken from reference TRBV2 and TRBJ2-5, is EPEVTQTPSHQVTQMGQEVILRCVPISNHLYFYWYRQILGQKVEFLVSFYNNEISEKSEIFDDQFSVERPDGSNFTLKIRSTKLEDSAMYFCASRQDSGGETQYFGPGTRLLVL.

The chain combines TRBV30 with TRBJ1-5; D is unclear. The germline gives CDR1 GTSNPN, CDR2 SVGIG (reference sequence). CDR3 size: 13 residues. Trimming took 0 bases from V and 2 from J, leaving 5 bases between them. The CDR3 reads CAWSVLGNQPQHF. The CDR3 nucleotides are TGTGCCTGGAGTGTACTTGGCAATCAGCCCCAGCATTTT.

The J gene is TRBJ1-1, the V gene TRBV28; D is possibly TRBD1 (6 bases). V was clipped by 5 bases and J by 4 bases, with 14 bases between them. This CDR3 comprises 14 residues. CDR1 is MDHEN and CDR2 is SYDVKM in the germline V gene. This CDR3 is CASSGSRGATEAFF. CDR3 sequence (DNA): TGTGCCAGCAGTGGATCCCGGGGGGCCACTGAAGCTTTCTTT.

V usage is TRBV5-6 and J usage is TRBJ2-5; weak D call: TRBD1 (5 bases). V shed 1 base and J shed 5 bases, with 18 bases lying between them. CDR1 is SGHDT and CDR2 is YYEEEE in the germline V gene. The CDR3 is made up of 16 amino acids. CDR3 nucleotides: TGTGCCAGCAGCTTGATGGGGCAGGGCCGAAGGGAGACCCAGTACTTC. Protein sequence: CASSLMGQGRRETQYF.

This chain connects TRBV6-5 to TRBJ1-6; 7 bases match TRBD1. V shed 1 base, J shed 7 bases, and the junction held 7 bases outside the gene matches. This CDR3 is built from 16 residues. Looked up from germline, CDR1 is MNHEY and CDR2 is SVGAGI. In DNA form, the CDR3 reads TGTGCCAGCAGTTACTGGGCAGGGGGGAGAAATTCACCCCTCCACTTT. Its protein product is CASSYWAGGRNSPLHF.

DNA for the CDR3: TGTGCCAGCTCTCGAGGGACAGACAATGAGCAGTTCTTC. Its protein product is CASSRGTDNEQFF. The chain joins TRBV18 to TRBJ2-1, with 7 bases fitting TRBD1. The CDR3 consists of 13 residues. Germline CDR1 KGHSH, CDR2 LQKENI. V lost 6 bases to trimming and J lost 5 bases; unmatched junction nucleotides: 4.

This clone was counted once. CDR3: CASSYGGALEGGYTF. The CDR3 DNA is TGTGCCAGCAGTTATGGGGGGGCCCTTGAGGGTGGCTACACCTTC. V gene TRBV6-6 combines with J gene TRBJ1-2; tentatively, D is TRBD1 (6 bases). The CDR3 runs to 15 residues. Germline CDR1 and CDR2: MNHNY and SVGAGI (reference sequence). Trimming stripped 3 bases from V and 7 bases from J, with 18 bases between.

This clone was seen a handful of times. As DNA, the CDR3 is TGTGCCAGCAGCCAACTAGCGGGAGCCTACAATGAGCAGTTCTTC. Translated, it gives CASSQLAGAYNEQFF. V gene TRBV14 combines with J gene TRBJ2-1; 10 bases agree with TRBD2. CDR3 length equals 15 residues. In germline, CDR1 is SGHDN, CDR2 FVKESK. V lost 2 bases to trimming and J lost 2 bases; unmatched junction nucleotides: 0. Full variable domain (rest looked up from reference TRBV14 and TRBJ2-1): EAGVTQFPSHSVIEKGQTVTLRCDPISGHDNLYWYRRVMGKEIKFLLHFVKESKQDESGMPNNRFLAERTGGTYSTLKVQPAELEDSGVYFCASSQLAGAYNEQFFGPGTRLTVL.

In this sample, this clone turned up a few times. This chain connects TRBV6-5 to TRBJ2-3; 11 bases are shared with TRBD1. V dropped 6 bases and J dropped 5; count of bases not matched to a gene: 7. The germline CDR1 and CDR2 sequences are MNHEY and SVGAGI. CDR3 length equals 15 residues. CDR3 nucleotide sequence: TGTGCCAGCAGCCTTGGACAGGGGGCTTTAGATACGCAGTATTTT. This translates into CASSLGQGALDTQYF.

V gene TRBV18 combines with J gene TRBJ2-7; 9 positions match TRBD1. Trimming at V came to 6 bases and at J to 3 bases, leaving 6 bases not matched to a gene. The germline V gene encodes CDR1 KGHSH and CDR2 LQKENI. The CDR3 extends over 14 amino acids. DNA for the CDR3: TGTGCCAGCTCGCGGGACAGGGCACTCTACGAGCAGTACTTC. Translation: CASSRDRALYEQYF.

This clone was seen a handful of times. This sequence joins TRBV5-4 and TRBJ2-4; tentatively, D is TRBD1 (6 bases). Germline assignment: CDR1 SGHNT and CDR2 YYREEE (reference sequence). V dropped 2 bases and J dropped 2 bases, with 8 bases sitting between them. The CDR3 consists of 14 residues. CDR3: CASSLGTTKNIQYF. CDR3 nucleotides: TGTGCCAGCAGCTTAGGGACAACCAAAAACATTCAGTACTTC.